This paragraph reports one TCR beta chain. Germline V CDR1 and CDR2: MNHEY, SVGAGI. The CDR3 contains 14 residues. The germline V and J ends were trimmed by 6 bases and 0 bases, with 12 bases remaining between them. The study separated CD4+ cells into CD45RA+ naive and CD45RA-negative memory subsets. This record comes from a study of shared clonotypes between healthy human individuals. On the study more broadly: Per donor, three plates held CD4 naive cells, three held CD4 memory, two held CD8 naive and one held CD8 memory.

Libraries were prepared by immunoSEQ multiplex PCR; TCRdb keeps only in-frame clonotypes and omits some of them. The repertoire includes about 1 million clones, around four fifths of them detected once, and 1.2% to 1.5% sits in the top ten. This TCR was recovered from a man aged 18 to 30 in good health. The sample comprised memory CD4+ T cells sorted from blood. Documented subset: CD45RA-negative fraction. The chain recombines TRBV6-5 with TRBJ2-7; D is unresolved. The CDR3 loop is CASSQARTSYEQYF. DNA for the CDR3: TGTGCCAGCAGCCAGGCACGGACCTCCTACGAGCAGTACTTC.